The present T cell receptor (beta chain) was sequenced within a study of blood T cell repertoires in COVID-19. Turning to the study itself: T cells, B-cell-depleted T cells, or PBMCs provided the cDNA or gDNA that served as material.

Living in 25 or so US areas, the participants were between about 18 and 100 years of age. The CDR3 length is 15 residues. Germline values: CDR1 MNHEY, CDR2 SMNVEV (reference sequence). Trimming pared 1 base from V and 5 bases from J, leaving 9 bases between. TCRdb's table, derived via immunoSEQ multiplex PCR, lists solely in-frame clones and lacks some. The sample holds 110,000 to 150,000 clones, roughly 80% seen once. V and J are TRBV27 and TRBJ1-6; D is ambiguous. The source material was PBMCs or T cells enriched from blood (not recorded which). This TCR derives from a middle-aged man with acute COVID-19. This CDR3 reads CASSLLAVNNSPLHF. In DNA form, the CDR3 reads TGTGCCAGCAGTTTATTGGCGGTAAATAATTCACCCCTCCACTTT.